This passage covers 13 T cell receptor beta chains from one sample sequenced in a study of cytotoxic CD8 clonotypes in ibrutinib-treated CLL. The repertoire was sequenced with immunoSEQ multiplex PCR; TCRdb's copy has only in-frame clones and lacks some. Here the sample spans about 130,000 clones, roughly three quarters being singletons. The sample here was PBMCs, taken after 12 months of ibrutinib treatment. The receptor set was obtained from a human donor with chronic lymphocytic leukemia.

This clone came up a few times. The chain couples TRBV11-2 to TRBJ2-3; D possibly uses TRBD1 or TRBD2 (5 bases each). CDR3 length: 16 residues. V was pared by 6 bases and J by 1 base, with 17 bases between. The germline CDR1 and CDR2 sequences are SGHAT and FQNNGV. This chain's CDR3 is CASSKSVGEGTDTQYF. CDR3 sequence (DNA): TGTGCCAGCAGTAAATCGGTGGGGGAAGGCACAGATACGCAGTATTTT.

The gene calls are TRBV28 and TRBJ2-7, with 8 bases matching TRBD2. Germline loops: CDR1 MDHEN, CDR2 SYDVKM. V gave up 7 bases and J gave up 7 bases; unmatched junction bases: 9. This CDR3 spans 13 amino acids. As DNA, the CDR3 is TGTGCCAGCACGGGAGGGGTTTATTTAGAGCAGTACTTC. This gives the protein CASTGGVYLEQYF.

V usage is TRBV29-1 and J usage is TRBJ2-3; 7 bases align to TRBD2. With 4 bases clipped from V and 2 bases from J, the junction kept 9 bases outside the gene matches. The CDR3 consists of 15 residues. CDR1 SQVTM and CDR2 ANQGSEA come from the germline V gene. CDR3 nucleotide sequence: TGCAGCGTTGTTCTTCCGGGAGGACCCACAGATACGCAGTATTTT. Translation gives CSVVLPGGPTDTQYF.

This clone was counted a few times. The rearrangement uses TRBV11-2 and TRBJ1-1; weak D call: TRBD1 (5 bases). CDR3 length equals 14 residues. V was shortened by 0 bases and J by 4 bases, with 9 bases between the two germline ends. Germline CDR1 and CDR2: SGHAT and FQNNGV. CDR3 sequence: CASSLESGTTEAFF. In DNA, the CDR3 is TGTGCCAGCAGCTTAGAGTCAGGGACCACTGAAGCTTTCTTT.

This chain connects TRBV4-2 to TRBJ2-7; D gene unclear. Germline V gene data show CDR1 as LGHNA and CDR2 as YNFKEQ. The germline V and J ends were trimmed by 2 bases and 6 bases, with 11 bases remaining between them. CDR3 length: 13 amino acids. The CDR3, as DNA: TGTGCCAGCAGCCAATTAAGGTCGAGCGAGCAGTACTTC. It encodes CASSQLRSSEQYF.

The V call is TRBV28, the J call TRBJ2-7, with a tentative D call TRBD1 (5 bases). The germline V gene has CDR1 MDHEN and CDR2 SYDVKM. The CDR3 loop spans 14 amino acids. V was trimmed by 6 bases and J by 0 bases, leaving 12 bases between them. The CDR3 region has the DNA TGTGCCAGCAGACAACAGGAGAGCTCCTACGAGCAGTACTTC. This sequence encodes CASRQQESSYEQYF.

This clone was found a few times. The chain uses TRBV5-1 and TRBJ2-6; tentative D call: TRBD2 (5 bases). The CDR3 loop spans 15 amino acids. The germline V gene has CDR1 SGHRS and CDR2 YFSETQ. V was clipped by 1 base and J by 1 base, with 6 bases between them. DNA of the CDR3: TGCGCCAGCAGCTTGACTAGTTCTGGGGCCAACGTCCTGACTTTC. It is translated as CASSLTSSGANVLTF.

In its sample, this clone was seen a few times. V and J are TRBV15 and TRBJ1-1; TRBD1 might be the D (5 bases). Trimming pared 0 bases from V and 1 base from J, leaving 15 bases between. The CDR3 is 17 amino acids. Germline lookup yields CDR1 LNHNV and CDR2 YYDKDF (reference sequence). Here the CDR3 reads CATSRDNRAGWNTEAFF. The CDR3 region has the DNA TGTGCCACCAGCAGAGATAATCGGGCAGGGTGGAACACTGAAGCTTTCTTT.

J is TRBJ2-7 and V is TRBV5-1, with D possibly TRBD1 on 5 matching bases. Trimming took 5 bases from V and 0 from J, leaving 15 bases between them. Per the germline V gene, CDR1 is SGHRS and CDR2 is YFSETQ. The CDR3 loop spans 15 amino acids. DNA for the CDR3: TGCGCCAGCAGAGCAGGGTACTTCAACTCCTACGAGCAGTACTTC. Protein product: CASRAGYFNSYEQYF.

The sample holds one count of this clone. This chain's CDR3 is CASSSIDRNYNEQFF. CDR3 sequence (DNA): TGTGCCAGCAGTTCTATCGACAGGAACTACAATGAGCAGTTCTTC. This sequence joins TRBV6-1 and TRBJ2-1; D perhaps matches TRBD1 (6 bases). Germline-derived CDR1 and CDR2 are MNHNS and SASEGT. This CDR3 has 15 residues. Trimming took 5 bases from V and 3 from J, leaving 14 bases between them.

The chain is built from TRBV6-5 and TRBJ1-1; D ambiguous. CDR3 length: 16 residues. Germline V gene lookup returns CDR1 MNHEY and CDR2 SVGAGI. The V gene lost 2 bases and the J gene lost 0 bases, with 13 bases spanning the gap. DNA for the CDR3: TGTGCCAGCAGTTACGATATTGGGATGATGAACACTGAAGCTTTCTTT. It translates to CASSYDIGMMNTEAFF.

This chain connects TRBV4-1 to TRBJ2-1; no clear D gene. Per germline, CDR1 MGHRA and CDR2 YSYEKL. V was cut by 0 bases and J by 14 bases, with 23 bases left in between. This CDR3 contains 16 residues. The CDR3 DNA reads TGCGCCAGCAGCCAAGATCCGGCGCAGCCTTGGGCAGTGGAGTTCTTC. Protein sequence: CASSQDPAQPWAVEFF.

This clone was detected only a few times. V usage is TRBV27 and J usage is TRBJ2-4; 8 nucleotides align to TRBD1. The CDR3 is 13 amino acids. V shed 6 bases, J shed 7 bases, and the junction held 5 bases outside the gene matches. Germline V lookup: CDR1 MNHEY, CDR2 SMNVEV (reference sequence). The CDR3 loop reads CASSDRGVNIQYF. The CDR3 DNA sequence: TGTGCCAGCAGCGACAGGGGTGTTAACATTCAGTACTTC.